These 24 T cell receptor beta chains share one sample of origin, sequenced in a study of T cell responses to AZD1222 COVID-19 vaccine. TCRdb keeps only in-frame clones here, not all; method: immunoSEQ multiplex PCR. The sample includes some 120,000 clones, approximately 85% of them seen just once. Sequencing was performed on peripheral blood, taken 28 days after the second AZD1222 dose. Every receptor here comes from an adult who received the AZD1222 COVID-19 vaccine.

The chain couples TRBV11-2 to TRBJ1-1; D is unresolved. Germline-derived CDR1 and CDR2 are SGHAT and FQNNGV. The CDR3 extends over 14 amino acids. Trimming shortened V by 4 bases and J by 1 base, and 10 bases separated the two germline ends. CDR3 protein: CASSYGLANTEAFF. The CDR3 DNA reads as TGTGCCAGCAGCTATGGGTTGGCGAACACTGAAGCTTTCTTT.

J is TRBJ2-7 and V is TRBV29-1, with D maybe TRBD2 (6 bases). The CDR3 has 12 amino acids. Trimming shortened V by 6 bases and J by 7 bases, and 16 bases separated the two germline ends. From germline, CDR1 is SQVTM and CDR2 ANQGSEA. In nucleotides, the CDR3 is TGCAGCGTGGAACCGGGGGATCGGGAGCAGTACTTC. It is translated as CSVEPGDREQYF.

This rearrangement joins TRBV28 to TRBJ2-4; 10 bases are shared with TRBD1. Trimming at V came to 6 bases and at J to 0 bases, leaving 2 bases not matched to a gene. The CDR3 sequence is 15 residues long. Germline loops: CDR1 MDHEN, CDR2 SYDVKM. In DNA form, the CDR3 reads TGTGCCAGCAGGGGGACAGGGGTAGCCAAAAACATTCAGTACTTC. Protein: CASRGTGVAKNIQYF.

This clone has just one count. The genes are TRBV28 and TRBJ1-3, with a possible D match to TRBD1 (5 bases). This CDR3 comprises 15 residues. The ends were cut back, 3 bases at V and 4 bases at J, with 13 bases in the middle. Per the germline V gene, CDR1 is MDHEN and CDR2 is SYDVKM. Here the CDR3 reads CASSFPRASGNTIYF. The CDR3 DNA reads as TGTGCCAGCAGTTTCCCCAGGGCTTCGGGAAACACCATATATTTT.

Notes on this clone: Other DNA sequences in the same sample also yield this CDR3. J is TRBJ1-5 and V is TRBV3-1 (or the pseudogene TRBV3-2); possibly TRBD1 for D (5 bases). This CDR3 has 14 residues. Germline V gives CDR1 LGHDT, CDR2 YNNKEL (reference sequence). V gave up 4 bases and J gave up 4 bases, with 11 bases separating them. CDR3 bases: TGTGCCAGCAGCCTCGGGACCGATAATCAGCCCCAGCATTTT. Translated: CASSLGTDNQPQHF.

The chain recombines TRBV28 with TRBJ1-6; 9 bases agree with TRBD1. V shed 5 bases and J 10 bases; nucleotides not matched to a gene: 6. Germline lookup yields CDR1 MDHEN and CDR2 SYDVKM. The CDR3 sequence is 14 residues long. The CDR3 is CASSRDREESPLHF. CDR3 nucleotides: TGTGCCAGCAGTCGGGACAGGGAGGAGTCACCCCTCCACTTT.

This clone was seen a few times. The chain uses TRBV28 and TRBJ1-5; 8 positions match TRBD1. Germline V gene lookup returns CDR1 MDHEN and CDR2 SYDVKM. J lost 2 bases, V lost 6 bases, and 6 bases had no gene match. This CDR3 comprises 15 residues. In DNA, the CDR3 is TGTGCCAGCAGAATGGACAGGGCGGGCAATCAGCCCCAGCATTTT. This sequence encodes CASRMDRAGNQPQHF. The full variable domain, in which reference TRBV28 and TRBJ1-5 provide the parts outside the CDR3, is DVKVTQSSRYLVKRTGEKVFLECVQDMDHENMFWYRQDPGLGLRLIYFSYDVKMKEKGDIPEGYSVSREKKERFSLILESASTNQTSMYLCASRMDRAGNQPQHFGDGTRLSIL.

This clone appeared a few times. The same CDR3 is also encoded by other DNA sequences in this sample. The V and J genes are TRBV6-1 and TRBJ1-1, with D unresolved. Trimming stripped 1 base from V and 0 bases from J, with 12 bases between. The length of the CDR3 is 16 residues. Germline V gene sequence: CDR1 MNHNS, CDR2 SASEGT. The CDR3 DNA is TGTGCCAGCAGTGAAGGTGTTTGGGGTCTGAACACTGAAGCTTTCTTT. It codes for CASSEGVWGLNTEAFF.

CDR3 nucleotide sequence: TGCGCCAGCAGCTTGGGACAGGGGCAGGGAGAAAAACTGTTTTTT. Its translation: CASSLGQGQGEKLFF. The chain joins TRBV5-1 to TRBJ1-4; 8 bases fit TRBD1. CDR1 and CDR2 (germline): SGHRS, YFSETQ. The CDR3 runs 15 residues. The V segment lost 0 bases and the J segment 8 bases; nucleotides outside the gene matches: 6.

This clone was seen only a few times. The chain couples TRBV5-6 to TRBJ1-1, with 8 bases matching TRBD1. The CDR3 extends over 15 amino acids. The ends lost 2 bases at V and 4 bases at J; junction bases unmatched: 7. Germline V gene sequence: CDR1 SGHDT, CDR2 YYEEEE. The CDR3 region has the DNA TGTGCCAGCAGCTTCTATGGACAGGGACGCACTGAAGCTTTCTTT. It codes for CASSFYGQGRTEAFF.

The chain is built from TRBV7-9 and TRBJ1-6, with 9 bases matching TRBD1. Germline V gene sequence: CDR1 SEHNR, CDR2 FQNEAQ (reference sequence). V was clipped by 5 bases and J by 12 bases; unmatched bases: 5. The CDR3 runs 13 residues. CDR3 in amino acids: CASSDGQGRPLHF. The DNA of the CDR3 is TGTGCCAGCAGCGACGGACAGGGGCGACCCCTCCACTTT. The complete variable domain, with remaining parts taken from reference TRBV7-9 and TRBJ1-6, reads DTGVSQNPRHKITKRGQNVTFRCDPISEHNRLYWYRQTLGQGPEFLTYFQNEAQLEKSRLLSDRFSAERPKGSFSTLEIQRTEQGDSAMYLCASSDGQGRPLHFGNGTRLTVT.

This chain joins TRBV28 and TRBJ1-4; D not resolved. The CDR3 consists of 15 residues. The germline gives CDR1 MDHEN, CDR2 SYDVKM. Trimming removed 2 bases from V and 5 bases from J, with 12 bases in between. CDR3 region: CASSLRGLPNEKLFF. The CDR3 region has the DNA TGTGCCAGCAGTTTACGGGGTCTCCCAAATGAAAAACTGTTTTTT.

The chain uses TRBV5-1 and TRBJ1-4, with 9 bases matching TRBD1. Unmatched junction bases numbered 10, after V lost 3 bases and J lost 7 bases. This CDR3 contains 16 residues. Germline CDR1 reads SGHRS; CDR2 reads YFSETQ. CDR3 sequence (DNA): TGCGCCAGCAGCTGGGGGGACAGGGAAGTGGGTGAAAAACTGTTTTTT. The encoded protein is CASSWGDREVGEKLFF.

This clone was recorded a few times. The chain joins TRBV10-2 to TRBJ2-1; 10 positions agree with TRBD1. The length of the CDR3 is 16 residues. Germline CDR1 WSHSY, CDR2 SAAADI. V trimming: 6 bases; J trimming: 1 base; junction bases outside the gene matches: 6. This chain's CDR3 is CASSKGQGQSYNEQFF. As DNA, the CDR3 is TGCGCCAGCAGCAAGGGACAGGGGCAATCCTACAATGAGCAGTTCTTC.

The CDR3 loop is CASSPGGGTGRDTQYF. The CDR3 nucleotides read TGTGCCAGCAGCCCTGGGGGGGGAACTGGGCGAGATACGCAGTATTTT. This chain uses TRBV5-4 with TRBJ2-3, with 7 bases that match TRBD2. With V trimmed by 4 bases and J by 5 bases, 13 bases remained unmatched. Germline CDR1 reads SGHNT; CDR2 reads YYREEE (reference sequence). The CDR3 is made up of 16 amino acids.

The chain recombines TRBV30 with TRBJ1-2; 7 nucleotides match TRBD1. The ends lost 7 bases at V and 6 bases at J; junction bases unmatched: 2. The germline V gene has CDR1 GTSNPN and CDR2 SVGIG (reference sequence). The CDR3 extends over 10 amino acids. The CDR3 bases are TGTGCCTCGACAGGGAATGGCTACACCTTC. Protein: CASTGNGYTF.

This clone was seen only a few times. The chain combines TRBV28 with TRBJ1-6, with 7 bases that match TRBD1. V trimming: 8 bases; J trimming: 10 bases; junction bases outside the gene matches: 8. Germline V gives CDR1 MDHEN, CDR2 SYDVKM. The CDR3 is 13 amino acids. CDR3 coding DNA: TGTGCCAGCCGGGGACAGCCCGGCTCACCCCTCCACTTT. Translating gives CASRGQPGSPLHF.

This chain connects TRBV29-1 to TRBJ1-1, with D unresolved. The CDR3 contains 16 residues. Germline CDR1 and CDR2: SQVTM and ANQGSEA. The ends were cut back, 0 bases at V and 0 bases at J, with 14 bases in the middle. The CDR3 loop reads CSVEDRIKQLNTEAFF. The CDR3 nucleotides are TGCAGCGTTGAAGATCGTATAAAACAGTTGAACACTGAAGCTTTCTTT.

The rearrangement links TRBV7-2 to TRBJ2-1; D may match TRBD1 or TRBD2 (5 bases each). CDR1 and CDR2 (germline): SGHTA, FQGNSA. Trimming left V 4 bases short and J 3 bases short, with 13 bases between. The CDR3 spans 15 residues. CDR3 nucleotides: TGTGCCAGCAGCTCCTTCGGGGCCAACTACAATGAGCAGTTCTTC. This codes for CASSSFGANYNEQFF.

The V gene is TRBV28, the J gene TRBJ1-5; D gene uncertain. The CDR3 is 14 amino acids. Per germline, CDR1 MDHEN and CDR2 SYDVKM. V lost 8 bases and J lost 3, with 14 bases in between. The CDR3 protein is CASGHNRFNQPQHF. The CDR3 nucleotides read TGTGCCAGCGGCCATAACAGATTCAATCAGCCCCAGCATTTT.

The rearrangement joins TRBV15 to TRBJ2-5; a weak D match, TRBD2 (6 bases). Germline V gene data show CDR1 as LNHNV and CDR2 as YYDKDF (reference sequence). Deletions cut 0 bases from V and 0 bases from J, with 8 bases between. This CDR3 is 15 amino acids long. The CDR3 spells CATSREGDYQETQYF. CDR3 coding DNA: TGTGCCACCAGCAGAGAGGGGGACTACCAAGAGACCCAGTACTTC.

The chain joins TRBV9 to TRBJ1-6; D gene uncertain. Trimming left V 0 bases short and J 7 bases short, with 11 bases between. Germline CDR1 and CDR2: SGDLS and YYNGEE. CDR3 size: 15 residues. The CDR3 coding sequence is TGTGCCAGCAGCGTAGCTGGGAGGCGAAATTCACCCCTCCACTTT. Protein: CASSVAGRRNSPLHF. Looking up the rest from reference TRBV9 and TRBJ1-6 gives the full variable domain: DSGVTQTPKHLITATGQRVTLRCSPRSGDLSVYWYQQSLDQGLQFLIQYYNGEERAKGNILERFSAQQFPDLHSELNLSSLELGDSALYFCASSVAGRRNSPLHFGNGTRLTVT.

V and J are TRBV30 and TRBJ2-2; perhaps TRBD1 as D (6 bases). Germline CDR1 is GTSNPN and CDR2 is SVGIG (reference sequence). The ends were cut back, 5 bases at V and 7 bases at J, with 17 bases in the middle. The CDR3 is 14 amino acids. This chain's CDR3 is CAWAKLTGVGELFF. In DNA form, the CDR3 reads TGTGCCTGGGCTAAATTGACAGGAGTCGGGGAGCTGTTTTTT. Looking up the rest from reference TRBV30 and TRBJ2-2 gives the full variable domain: SQTIHQWPATLVQPVGSPLSLECTVEGTSNPNLYWYRQAAGRGLQLLFYSVGIGQISSEVPQNLSASRPQDRQFILSSKKLLLSDSGFYLCAWAKLTGVGELFFGEGSRLTVL.

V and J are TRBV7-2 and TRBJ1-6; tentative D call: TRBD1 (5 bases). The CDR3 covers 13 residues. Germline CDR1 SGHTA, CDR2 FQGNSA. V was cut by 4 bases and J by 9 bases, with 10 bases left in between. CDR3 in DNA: TGTGCCAGCAGCTGGGACCTGGGTTCACCCCTCCACTTT. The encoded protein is CASSWDLGSPLHF. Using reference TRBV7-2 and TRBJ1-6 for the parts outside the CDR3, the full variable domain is GAGVSQSPSNKVTEKGKDVELRCDPISGHTALYWYRQSLGQGLEFLIYFQGNSAPDKSGLPSDRFSAERTGGSVSTLTIQRTQQEDSAVYLCASSWDLGSPLHFGNGTRLTVT.